This paragraph covers one TCR beta chain sequence. The clone's antigen remains unknown. Base qualities are not recorded, but no much larger clone differs from it by a single base. The data were taken from a study of blood T cell repertoires in COVID-19 (TCRdb year 2020). General notes on the study: Samples from collaborators originated in the United States, Italy and Spain and spanned both the acute and convalescent phases of COVID-19. The samples were drawn from two sources: the first 160 participants of the ongoing ImmuneRACE study, and 1,200 or so subjects contributed by 6 global collaborators. The repertoires were released in a freely available public database meant as a resource for research on the immune response to SARS-CoV-2. Deeply sampled blood TCRbeta repertoires from subjects exposed to, actively infected with, or recovered from COVID-19 were included in the dataset. HLA class I and class II types, where available, came from metadata supplied by the sample provider rather than from assay-based typing. The sample metadata nearly always contained a de-identified subject ID, COVID-19 status, age in years and sex. The prospective study material was composed of cDNA or gDNA derived from T cells, B-cell-depleted T cells, or PBMCs. Paper-wide results and their limitations: The amount of clinical and demographic metadata varied by source and participant and was provided uncurated.

From the germline V gene, CDR1 is MGHRA and CDR2 is YSYEKL. The germline V end is reduced by 0 bases and the J end by 2 bases; junction bases left unmatched: 8. The CDR3 numbers 17 residues from cysteine through phenylalanine. The CDR3 DNA has 51 bases and is translated from base 1. Each collaborating institution followed its own protocols to collect whole blood in K2EDTA tubes. Collaborator samples were shipped for TCRbeta analysis as frozen whole blood, isolated PBMCs, or DNA extracted from either sample type. TCRbeta CDR3 regions were amplified from genomic DNA using the immunoSEQ Assay, a bias-controlled multiplex PCR. The source study handled its data this way. Nucleated cell counts per sample were estimated from amplification of reference gene primers within the assay. To quantify the absolute abundance of each unique TCRbeta CDR3 rearrangement, sequence reads were collapsed and filtered. For each sample, productive Simpson clonality was calculated by taking the square root of Simpson's diversity index across productive rearrangements. The table was pulled from immuneACCESS by TCRdb, which kept in-frame rearrangements only. Such tables lose some clones; where checked, under half of the loss comes from unresolved V genes, and the rest has no known cause. That table supplies the V and J calls and clone size; D and trimming were determined from the DNA. The sample yields around 130,000 clones; roughly 80% were counted once. Approximately 18% of the sample is in the top ten clones.

This clonotype was obtained from a woman over 75 with acute or convalescent COVID-19. Sequenced sample: peripheral blood. Recombination linked TRBV4-1 to TRBJ2-7, and TRBD1 aligns with 9 junction nucleotides. The DNA sequence reads TGCGCCAGCAGCCAAGATAGGGGGGGACAGGGCCCCTACGAGCAGTACTTC. It codes for CASSQDRGGQGPYEQYF.